These 15 T cell receptor beta chains came from one sample sequenced in a study of T cell responses to AZD1222 COVID-19 vaccine. Repertoires were generated with immunoSEQ multiplex PCR, while TCRdb's copy carries only in-frame clones and drops some. The profile shows about 130,000 clones, 80% to 90% of them singletons. This specimen was peripheral blood, taken on day 0 of MenACWY control vaccination. These receptors were obtained from an adult in good health.

The genes are TRBV7-9 and TRBJ1-1; D not certain. The CDR3 is 15 residues long. The germline gives CDR1 SEHNR, CDR2 FQNEAQ (reference sequence). Trimming pared 1 base from V and 1 base from J, leaving 10 bases between. CDR3 in amino acids: CASSLGRSGNTEAFF. The CDR3 bases are TGTGCCAGCAGCTTAGGTAGGTCAGGGAACACTGAAGCTTTCTTT.

The gene calls are TRBV6-5 and TRBJ2-7; weak D call: TRBD1 (6 bases). Germline V gene data show CDR1 as MNHEY and CDR2 as SVGAGI. CDR3 size: 15 residues. V lost 6 bases, J lost 0 bases, and 15 bases lay in between. This CDR3 is CASRPFQGSSYEQYF. The DNA of the CDR3 is TGTGCCAGCAGGCCCTTCCAGGGGAGCTCCTACGAGCAGTACTTC.

The chain recombines TRBV20-1 with TRBJ1-2; D gene unclear. This CDR3 spans 10 amino acids. Germline lookup yields CDR1 DFQATT and CDR2 SNEGSKA (reference sequence). Between the trimmed V and J ends, which lost 4 bases and 5 bases, there was a span of 5 bases. The CDR3 reads CSAMHYGYTF. CDR3 nucleotide sequence: TGCAGTGCTATGCATTATGGCTACACCTTC.

The rearrangement joins TRBV7-2 to TRBJ2-7; the match to TRBD2 covers 9 bases. CDR1 SGHTA and CDR2 FQGNSA come from the germline V gene. The ends lost 1 base at V and 3 bases at J; junction bases unmatched: 10. The CDR3 covers 17 residues. CDR3 in amino acids: CASSLGPLAGRSYEQYF. CDR3 sequence (DNA): TGTGCCAGCAGCTTAGGACCCCTAGCGGGGAGAAGCTACGAGCAGTACTTC.

The V and J genes are TRBV19 and TRBJ1-4; 9 bases line up with TRBD1. Germline trimming cut 7 bases from V and 8 bases from J; bases unmatched to any gene: 11. Looked up from germline, CDR1 is LNHDA and CDR2 is SQIVND (reference sequence). CDR3 length equals 15 residues. CDR3 coding DNA: TGTGCCAGTAACCCCTTGGGACAGGGAGGAGAAAAACTGTTTTTT. Its translation: CASNPLGQGGEKLFF.

This clone has only one observation. The J gene is TRBJ2-7, the V gene TRBV18; D remains unclear. Germline CDR1 KGHSH, CDR2 LQKENI. This CDR3 spans 12 amino acids. Trimming removed 2 bases at V and 3 bases at J, with 5 bases between. The CDR3 spells CASSPGNYEQYF. The CDR3 DNA sequence: TGTGCCAGCTCACCAGGCAACTACGAGCAGTACTTC.

V and J are TRBV7-9 and TRBJ2-5; 10 nucleotides match TRBD2. Germline-derived CDR1 and CDR2 are SEHNR and FQNEAQ (reference sequence). This CDR3 contains 16 residues. The ends lost 3 bases at V and 2 bases at J; junction bases unmatched: 6. The CDR3: CASSFTLTSGQETQYF. The DNA of the CDR3 is TGTGCCAGCAGCTTTACCTTGACTAGCGGGCAAGAGACCCAGTACTTC.

This chain uses TRBV15 with TRBJ2-3; 7 nucleotides align to TRBD2. This CDR3 is 15 amino acids long. Germline assignment: CDR1 LNHNV and CDR2 YYDKDF (reference sequence). V was clipped by 2 bases and J by 2 bases; unmatched bases: 4. The CDR3 DNA reads as TGTGCCACCAGCAGATCCGGACTAGTCACAGATACGCAGTATTTT. It translates to CATSRSGLVTDTQYF.

The chain couples TRBV18 to TRBJ2-7, with 11 bases identical to TRBD2. Germline-derived CDR1 and CDR2 are KGHSH and LQKENI. The CDR3 extends over 15 amino acids. V lost 6 bases to trimming and J lost 5 bases; unmatched junction nucleotides: 9. Written as DNA, the CDR3 is TGTGCCAGCTCCAAGTTAGCGGGAGGGCAGGACGAGCAGTACTTC. It translates to CASSKLAGGQDEQYF.

The V call is TRBV5-5, the J call TRBJ2-6; 7 nucleotides align to TRBD1. The CDR3 contains 17 residues. CDR1 and CDR2 from the germline V gene are SGHKS and YYEKEE (reference sequence). The V gene end was trimmed by 4 bases and the J gene end by 0 bases; junction bases not matched to a gene: 7. This CDR3 reads CASSPRGQVSGANVLTF. Written as DNA, the CDR3 is TGTGCCAGCAGCCCCCGTGGACAGGTCTCTGGGGCCAACGTCCTGACTTTC.

The chain is built from TRBV27 and TRBJ1-2; D remains unclear. The CDR3 sequence is 13 residues long. From germline, CDR1 is MNHEY and CDR2 SMNVEV (reference sequence). The V and J ends lost 2 bases and 8 bases respectively, with 12 bases between them. CDR3 residues: CASSLEGAGGYTF. Here the CDR3 DNA reads TGTGCCAGCAGTTTAGAAGGTGCGGGCGGCTACACCTTC.

The V gene is TRBV29-1, the J gene TRBJ2-3, with TRBD1 identical over 7 bases. The germline CDR1 and CDR2 sequences are SQVTM and ANQGSEA. CDR3 length equals 16 residues. The trim removed 5 bases at V and 0 bases at J, leaving 11 bases unmatched. The CDR3 DNA follows: TGCAGCGTTAGTGGCAGGGGGATAACTAGCACAGATACGCAGTATTTT. It codes for CSVSGRGITSTDTQYF.

This chain links TRBV5-6 with TRBJ2-7, with D unresolved. Trimming removed 0 bases at V and 0 bases at J, with 7 bases between. This CDR3 comprises 14 residues. Germline loops: CDR1 SGHDT, CDR2 YYEEEE. In DNA, the CDR3 is TGTGCCAGCAGCTTGGCCCCGTCCTCCTACGAGCAGTACTTC. The encoded protein is CASSLAPSSYEQYF.

The V call is TRBV5-5, the J call TRBJ2-3; no firm D call. The CDR3 length is 15 residues. Germline V gives CDR1 SGHKS, CDR2 YYEKEE (reference sequence). Between the trimmed V and J ends, which lost 4 bases and 2 bases, there was a span of 14 bases. CDR3: CASSPSITYTDTQYF. The CDR3 bases are TGTGCCAGCAGCCCCTCCATTACCTACACAGATACGCAGTATTTT. The variable domain in full, completed from reference TRBV5-5 and TRBJ2-3, reads DAGVTQSPTHLIKTRGQQVTLRCSPISGHKSVSWYQQVLGQGPQFIFQYYEKEERGRGNFPDRFSARQFPNYSSELNVNALLLGDSALYLCASSPSITYTDTQYFGPGTRLTVL.

The rearrangement uses TRBV2 and TRBJ2-7; 14 bases match TRBD2. The germline V gene has CDR1 SNHLY and CDR2 FYNNEI. Trimming took 5 bases from V and 3 from J; bases not matched to a gene: 3. The CDR3 loop spans 15 amino acids. CDR3 coding DNA: TGTGCCAGCAGTTCGGGACTAGCGGGGGACTACGAGCAGTACTTC. It yields the protein CASSSGLAGDYEQYF.